This T cell receptor (beta chain) was documented in a study of early T cells in non-severe SARS-CoV-2 infection. Overall study findings and caveats: Anti-spike CD8 responses were favored in VDJdb matching, and private and CD4 specificities were missed.

Germline V gives CDR1 KGHDR, CDR2 SFDVKD. V was trimmed by 4 bases and J by 8 bases, leaving 11 bases between them. The CDR3 runs 13 residues. Using its own MiXCR run on the 5' RACE reads, TCRdb lists one record per CDR3 protein. The sample holds some 120,000 distinct CDR3 sequences; 15% are singletons and the top ten take just over 20%. Worth noting for this clonotype: Its target is not known.

The clonotype was recovered from an adult who was a healthcare worker with PCR-confirmed SARS-CoV-2 infection or an uninfected control (not recorded which). The gene calls are TRBV24-1 and TRBJ2-4; perhaps TRBD1 as D (6 bases). The sequencing input was whole blood. The CDR3 sequence is CATSEQGSDIQYF. The CDR3 bases are TGTGCCACCAGTGAGCAGGGGAGCGACATTCAGTACTTC.